One sample yielded the 13 T cell receptor beta chains listed below, sequenced in a study of shared clonotypes between healthy human individuals. It was CD45RO-negative cells, positively selected for CCR7, that made up naive CD8 cells, with terminally differentiated effector memory CD45RA+ cells excluded. Generated by immunoSEQ multiplex PCR, the TCRdb table keeps only in-frame clones and is missing some. The data contain hundreds of thousands of clones, roughly 96% of them singletons. Sequencing was performed on naive CD8+ T cells sorted from blood. The receptors stem from a woman younger than 45 in good health.

The chain joins TRBV13 to TRBJ2-1; 11 positions match TRBD2. CDR1 PRHDT and CDR2 FYEKMQ come from the germline V gene (reference sequence). This CDR3 spans 14 amino acids. J was trimmed by 9 bases and V by 2 bases; bases with no gene match: 3. CDR3: CASSLTSGSFEQFF. Written as DNA, the CDR3 is TGTGCCAGCAGCTTAACTAGCGGGAGCTTTGAGCAGTTCTTC.

V is TRBV19 and J is TRBJ1-2, with D perhaps TRBD1 (5 bases). In germline, CDR1 is LNHDA, CDR2 SQIVND (reference sequence). The V gene lost 3 bases and the J gene lost 3 bases, with 11 bases spanning the gap. CDR3 length equals 14 residues. The CDR3 protein is CASSIGAAHYGYTF. The CDR3, as DNA: TGTGCCAGTAGTATTGGGGCGGCACACTATGGCTACACCTTC.

The J gene is TRBJ2-2, the V gene TRBV6-1, with D maybe TRBD2 (5 bases). Between the trimmed V and J ends, which lost 11 bases and 6 bases, there was a span of 16 bases. Germline CDR1 MNHNS, CDR2 SASEGT. This CDR3 has 13 residues. The CDR3 nucleotides are TGTGCCCCAGAATCTAGCTTTCCCGGGGAGCTGTTTTTT. Protein sequence: CAPESSFPGELFF.

The chain carries TRBV27 and TRBJ2-7, with 9 bases matching TRBD1. The CDR3 runs 20 residues. In germline, CDR1 is MNHEY, CDR2 SMNVEV (reference sequence). Unmatched junction bases numbered 22, after V lost 5 bases and J lost 2 bases. The CDR3 protein is CASSPRRTGEVRASTYEQYF. The CDR3 bases are TGTGCCAGCAGTCCTCGGCGGACAGGGGAGGTACGAGCGAGTACCTACGAGCAGTACTTC.

This chain links TRBV19 with TRBJ2-2, with a tentative D call TRBD2 (5 bases). CDR1 and CDR2 from the germline V gene are LNHDA and SQIVND (reference sequence). The CDR3 has 13 amino acids. The germline V and J ends were trimmed by 7 bases and 5 bases, with 11 bases remaining between them. CDR3 nucleotide sequence: TGTGCCAGTATATCGGGAAATACCGGGGAGCTGTTTTTT. Protein: CASISGNTGELFF. Using reference TRBV19 and TRBJ2-2 for the parts outside the CDR3, the full variable domain is DGGITQSPKYLFRKEGQNVTLSCEQNLNHDAMYWYRQDPGQGLRLIYYSQIVNDFQKGDIAEGYSVSREKKESFPLTVTSAQKNPTAFYLCASISGNTGELFFGEGSRLTVL.

The chain combines TRBV2 with TRBJ1-5; D remains ambiguous. This CDR3 has 15 amino acids. The germline CDR1 and CDR2 sequences are SNHLY and FYNNEI. V lost 7 bases to trimming and J lost 0 bases, with 13 bases between them. The DNA of the CDR3 is TGTGCCAGCAAGGCAGGAGGTTATAGCAATCAGCCCCAGCATTTT. The encoded protein is CASKAGGYSNQPQHF.

This chain connects TRBV28 to TRBJ2-6; no clear D. V lost 10 bases, J lost 0 bases, and 19 bases lay in between. Germline values: CDR1 MDHEN, CDR2 SYDVKM. This CDR3 contains 17 residues. The CDR3 is CATSTFSEVSGANVLTF. The DNA of the CDR3 is TGTGCCACCTCCACGTTCAGCGAGGTCTCTGGGGCCAACGTCCTGACTTTC.

The gene calls are TRBV20-1 and TRBJ2-5; D not certain. CDR3 size: 9 residues. Looked up from germline, CDR1 is DFQATT and CDR2 is SNEGSKA (reference sequence). Here the CDR3 reads CTTPGTQYF. CDR3 sequence (DNA): TGCACCACCCCGGGGACCCAGTACTTC.

This chain's CDR3 is CASSGQAYGYTF. CDR3 coding DNA: TGTGCCAGCAGCGGACAGGCCTATGGCTACACCTTC. This rearrangement joins TRBV6-5 to TRBJ1-2; 7 positions match TRBD1. Germline trimming cut 6 bases from V and 4 bases from J; bases unmatched to any gene: 2. The CDR3 runs to 12 residues. The germline V gene has CDR1 MNHEY and CDR2 SVGAGI.

The chain joins TRBV7-2 to TRBJ2-7; D gene unclear. The germline V gene has CDR1 SGHTA and CDR2 FQGNSA. This CDR3 spans 15 amino acids. Trimming pared 2 bases from V and 0 bases from J, leaving 11 bases between. The CDR3 DNA reads TGTGCCAGCAGCTTATTTATCTCGGTCTCCTACGAGCAGTACTTC. This sequence encodes CASSLFISVSYEQYF. Looking up the rest from reference TRBV7-2 and TRBJ2-7 gives the full variable domain: GAGVSQSPSNKVTEKGKDVELRCDPISGHTALYWYRQSLGQGLEFLIYFQGNSAPDKSGLPSDRFSAERTGGSVSTLTIQRTQQEDSAVYLCASSLFISVSYEQYFGPGTRLTVT.

The CDR3 DNA reads as TGTGCCAGCAGCTTAGATGTCCCAGTGGCTAGCGGGAGACCCTCTTACGAGCAGTACTTC. It yields the protein CASSLDVPVASGRPSYEQYF. This chain joins TRBV7-6 and TRBJ2-7, with 10 bases identical to TRBD2. The CDR3 loop spans 20 amino acids. Germline loops: CDR1 SGHVS, CDR2 FNYEAQ. J lost 4 bases, V lost 1 base, and 19 bases had no gene match.

V usage is TRBV15 and J usage is TRBJ1-4; D is unclear. In germline, CDR1 is LNHNV, CDR2 YYDKDF (reference sequence). V was clipped by 4 bases and J by 7 bases, with 10 bases between them. CDR3 length: 13 amino acids. The DNA for the CDR3 is TGTGCCACCAGCATAGTAGGAGGTGAAAAACTGTTTTTT. Amino acid sequence: CATSIVGGEKLFF.

This CDR3 reads CSVATGTGYEQYF. The CDR3 DNA sequence: TGCAGCGTTGCGACCGGGACAGGGTACGAGCAGTACTTC. The chain uses TRBV29-1 and TRBJ2-7; 9 bases agree with TRBD1. CDR1 and CDR2 (germline): SQVTM, ANQGSEA. The CDR3 covers 13 residues. Trimming at V came to 4 bases and at J to 4 bases, leaving 5 bases not matched to a gene.